This T cell receptor beta chain stems from a study of cytomegalovirus exposure and HLA in healthy donors (dated 2017 in TCRdb). Concerning the study at large: An earlier analysis of some 550 of the donors reported 250 to 300 Gb of sequence data and 117 million unique TCR beta sequences from roughly 180 million T cells. An early release covering roughly 600 HLA-typed donors comprised about 300 gigabases of sequencing data and around 80 million unique TCR sequences. Of the roughly 390 genotyped donors, approximately 81% were placed in the genetic ancestry cluster associated with self-reported Caucasian donors. The study was designed to test whether signatures of past pathogen exposure could be identified by cataloging public T cell receptors. The study used immunosequencing to profile the T cell repertoires of more than 650 subjects and linked those repertoires to cytomegalovirus serostatus. In addition to the first cohort of approximately 670 subjects, a separate validation cohort of 130 or so different subjects was used. The study combined high-throughput TCR immunosequencing, statistical association of individual TCRs with disease status, and machine learning to predict cytomegalovirus infection status. To study patterns of TCR occurrence, a later analysis re-analyzed previously published TCR beta repertoires from 500 to 850 donors and added high-resolution HLA genotyping. The later analysis used no new phenotypic data to find candidate immune exposures, relying instead on TCR beta sequences and their occurrence across donors. An earlier analysis of several hundred of the donors applied high-throughput TCR beta sequencing to assess whether each TCR beta V gene segment acted as functional or pseudogenic. Donor age, sex, ethnicity and CMV serostatus were compiled alongside the repertoire data. In a later genetic analysis, genome-wide SNP genotypes for about three fifths of the 666 donors were used, and that subset was treated as a discovery cohort. Every discovery cohort repertoire had been produced on one sequencing platform. Class I and class II HLA loci were covered by the typing at four-digit resolution. Typing coverage varied by locus: roughly 629-640 donors for A, B, C, DRB1 and DQB1; roughly 520 for DQA1; about 600 for DPA1; roughly 470 for DPB1. A handful of DR-DQ haplotypes were handled as single units for association and clustering because linkage in the cohort was strong. On average, 235,054 unique TCR beta nucleotide sequences were sequenced per donor among 398 genotyped donors of the cohort, with roughly 18% of those sequences being non-productive. Overall study outcomes, separate from this receptor: Only TCR beta chains were sequenced in this cohort, and the absence of alpha or paired-chain data limited detectable features. The presence/absence analyses assumed that sequencing depth was roughly uniform across donors, and that assumption may not be true. Broadly in line with IMGT annotations, most TCR beta V segments showed up in productive rearrangements about 87% or about 30% of the time in an earlier analysis of under 700 of the donors. At a false discovery rate of 0.05, a later analysis linked some 18,000 TCR beta sequences to specific HLA alleles. CMV serostatus was the only immune exposure information available for the cohort. The classifier was reported to diagnose cytomegalovirus status with high specificity and sensitivity in both the original cohort and the validation cohort. Because counts were too low, some 17 rarely observed V segments, including chromosome 9 orphons, were left out of the earlier analysis of a few hundred of the donors. Three of the identified cytomegalovirus-associated TCR beta chains were confirmed in vitro to be specific for cytomegalovirus antigens. Correlated functional status among segregating V segments might be attributable to linkage disequilibrium, but an unknown experimental factor could not be ruled out. When HLA alleles, especially DR and DQ, strongly co-occurred, TCR associations were difficult to assign to individual alleles. A later analysis found that TCR association rates varied across HLA loci, with DRB1 alleles showing the most associated TCRs and HLA-C alleles the fewest. The study listed 170 or so TCR beta chains as associated with cytomegalovirus. Most CMV-associated TCR beta chains appeared to be HLA-restricted in a later analysis, and the HLA associations seemed to be driven largely by CMV exposure. In a later genetic analysis, fewer N-insertions in productive TCRs were reported among donors in an Asian-associated ancestry cluster than the approximately 670-donor mean. A further reported finding was that TCR beta sequences accurately predicted the HLA-A and HLA-B alleles for most subjects in the first cohort. An association between a missense DCLRE1C variant and V-gene and J-gene trimming of TCR beta chains was found in a later genetic analysis and replicated in an independent cohort. A group of highly shared sequence variants was considered likely to be a technical artifact of the sequencing pipeline. According to a later analysis, parvovirus B19, influenza, CMV and Epstein-Barr virus appeared linked to several top co-occurrence clusters. Because the 87-base-pair reads could not distinguish some IMGT-functional V segments, including TRBV6-2 and TRBV6-3, those segments were excluded. Most TCR sequences were observed very rarely across donors, whereas some public TCRs were present in many individuals. HLA typing was unavailable for some donors at each locus, so association tests used only the typed subset. A later analysis found that HLA-associated TCR beta chains were more clonally expanded and had lower generation probabilities than equally common non-associated chains. The authors suggested that the approach could potentially be extended to other disease states and immunological phenotypes.

Here V drops 1 base and J drops 0 bases, and the junction holds 4 bases not matched to any gene. Reading from cysteine to phenylalanine, the CDR3 counts 17 amino acids. Only CDR3 DNA is held: 51 bases, read in frame from base 1. As encoded in the germline V gene, CDR1 is SGHRS while CDR2 is YFSETQ. Library preparation used the immunoSEQ multiplex PCR assay. A mixture of 60 forward primers for TCR Vbeta segments and 13 reverse primers for TCR Jbeta segments was used in the multiplex PCR. A multiplex PCR assay on genomic DNA amplified the CDR3 region of rearranged TCR beta genes. The amplified TCR beta libraries were sequenced on the Illumina HiSeq System as 87-base-pair reads. The paper's data handling went like this. A later analysis counted tens of millions of unique TCR beta chains across the 500 to 850 repertoires, and some 11 million of these chains were shared by at least two donors. To remove PCR and sequencing errors, raw reads were error-corrected and collapsed into unique sequences using a nearest-neighbor algorithm that merged closely related sequences. To assign V, D and J gene segments, CDR3 sequences were aligned to IMGT reference sequences. Each retained sequence needed at least a six-nucleotide match to both a V gene segment and a J gene segment. A rearrangement was called productive if the CDR3 had no stop codons and remained in frame with V and J, and every other rearrangement was called non-productive. Following IMGT convention, CDR3 was defined as the stretch from the second conserved V-encoded cysteine up to the conserved J-encoded phenylalanine. Sequences without an unambiguous match to a single V gene segment were excluded from the earlier analysis of over 500 of the donors. In an earlier analysis of approximately 550 of the donors, V segments were called functional above 56.7% productive rearrangements and were called segregating when the between-donor standard deviation exceeded 5%. To diagnose cytomegalovirus status from the catalog of TCR beta chain sequences, a statistical classification framework was built. In a later analysis, TCR nucleotide sequences were compared against IMGT/GENE-DB human TR gene sequences so that V and J genes could be assigned. Using the TCRdist pipeline, a later analysis assigned CDR3 sequences along with most-parsimonious VDJ recombination scenarios. In a later analysis, each TCR beta chain was defined by its CDR3 amino acid sequence together with its V-gene family, and reads without a unique V-gene family were excluded. As a way to deal with suspected cross-contamination and a sequencing artifact, a later analysis dropped roughly 620 nucleotide sequences that were highly shared and had low generation probability. In a later analysis, a clonal expansion index was calculated for each public chain from normalized within-repertoire ranks of inferred template counts. In a later analysis, generation probabilities were computed with a VDJ recombination model fitted to out-of-frame rearrangements, and the resulting probabilities were checked against IGoR. In a later analysis, TCR-TCR, TCR-HLA and TCR-CMV co-occurrence was scored with hypergeometric tests, and a repertoire-size bias correction was applied to TCR pairs. A later analysis estimated false discovery rates by permuting HLA or CMV assignments 20 times. In a later analysis, co-occurring TCRs were grouped with DBSCAN, and TCRdist sequence similarity was added when clustering was performed within HLA-allele-positive subsets. Co-occurrence clustering excluded repertoires with fewer than 30,000 or more than 120,000 public chains, plus five with anomalous nucleotide sharing. TCRdb carries this immuneACCESS record with in-frame sequences only. Its versions omit some clonotypes, under half of them owing to an unresolved V gene in the studies checked, with the rest unexplained. V, J and clone size were drawn from that table, and D and trimming were deduced from the DNA. This sample comprises about 55,000 clones, 55% to 85% of them detected only once. The ten largest clonotypes hold approximately 35% of the sample.

This clone appeared once. Its antigen is unknown. It has no much larger one-base neighbor in the sample; base qualities were not kept. The cohort comprised fewer than 750 healthy bone marrow donors. At the time of sampling, every cohort member was nominally healthy, though immune exposures that went unrecorded were likely present. The donor was CMV seropositive and belonged to the group of some 290 seropositive cohort members. A peripheral blood sample was provided by each donor, and peripheral blood mononuclear cells were used for TCR beta sequencing. The Qiagen DNeasy Blood Extraction Kit was used to extract genomic DNA from the blood cell samples.

The sequencing sample was made of PBMCs. The sequence links TRBV5-1 to TRBJ2-6, with 7 bases aligning to TRBD1. The clonotype originates from a man in his forties in good health and CMV-seropositive. The CDR3 reads as follows: CASSLRDSLSGANVLTF. The nucleotide sequence is given as TGCGCCAGCAGCTTGCGGGACAGTCTCTCTGGGGCCAACGTCCTGACTTTC.